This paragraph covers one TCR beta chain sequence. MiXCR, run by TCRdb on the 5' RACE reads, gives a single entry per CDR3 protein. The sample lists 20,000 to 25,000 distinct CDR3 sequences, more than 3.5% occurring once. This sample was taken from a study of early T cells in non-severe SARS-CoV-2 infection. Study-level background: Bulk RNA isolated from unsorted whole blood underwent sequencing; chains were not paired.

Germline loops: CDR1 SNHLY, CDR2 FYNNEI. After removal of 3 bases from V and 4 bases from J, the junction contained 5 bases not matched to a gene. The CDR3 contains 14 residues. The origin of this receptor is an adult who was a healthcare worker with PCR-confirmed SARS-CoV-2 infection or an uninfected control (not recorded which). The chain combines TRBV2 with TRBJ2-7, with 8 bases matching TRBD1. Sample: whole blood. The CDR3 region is CASSDQGARYEQYF. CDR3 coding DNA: TGTGCCAGCAGTGACCAGGGGGCGCGGTACGAGCAGTACTTC.